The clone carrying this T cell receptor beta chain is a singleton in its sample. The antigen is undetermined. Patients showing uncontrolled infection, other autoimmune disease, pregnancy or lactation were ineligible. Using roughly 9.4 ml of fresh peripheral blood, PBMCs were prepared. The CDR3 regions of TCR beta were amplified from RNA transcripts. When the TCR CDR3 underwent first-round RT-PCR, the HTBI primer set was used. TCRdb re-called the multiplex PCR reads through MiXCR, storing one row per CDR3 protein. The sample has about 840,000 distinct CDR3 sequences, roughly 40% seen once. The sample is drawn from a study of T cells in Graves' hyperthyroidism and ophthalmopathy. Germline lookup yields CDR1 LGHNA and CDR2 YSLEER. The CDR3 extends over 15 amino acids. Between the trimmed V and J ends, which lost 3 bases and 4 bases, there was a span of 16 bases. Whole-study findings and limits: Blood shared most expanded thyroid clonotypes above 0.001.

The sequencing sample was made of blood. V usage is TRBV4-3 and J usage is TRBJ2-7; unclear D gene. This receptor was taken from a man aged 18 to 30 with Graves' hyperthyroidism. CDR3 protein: CASSQKVKDFYEQYF. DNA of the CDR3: TGCGCCAGCAGCCAGAAAGTAAAGGATTTTTACGAGCAGTACTTC.